These T cell receptor beta chains were read from a single sample in a study of cytomegalovirus exposure and HLA in healthy donors. Measured with immunoSEQ multiplex PCR; TCRdb has only the in-frame clones, and not every one. The sample includes some 110,000 clones, around 77% of them seen just once. What was sequenced was PBMCs. These receptor sequences come from a man aged 45-65 years in good health and CMV-seropositive. Both conserved end residues are part of each CDR3. Each record gives: clone size, D gene, J gene, V gene, CDR3 DNA, CDR3 protein. A D gene is named only where the DNA matches it firmly. Some rows have no size entry. The others give once, few or many, or a class for an expanded clone.

size: .
D: .
J: TRBJ2-2
V: TRBV13
DNA: TGTGCCAGCAGCCCTCGCCCGGGCCTAGCGACGAACACCGGGGAGCTGTTTTTT
CDR3: CASSPRPGLATNTGELFF

size: .
D: .
J: TRBJ1-4
V: TRBV5-6
DNA: TGTGCCAGCAGCTTGGACGAGGGCGAAAAACTGTTTTTT
CDR3: CASSLDEGEKLFF

size: .
D: .
J: TRBJ1-5
V: TRBV19
DNA: TGTGCCAGTAGCCGAACCATACAGGGTAGCAATCAGCCCCAGCATTTT
CDR3: CASSRTIQGSNQPQHF

size: .
D: TRBD1
J: TRBJ1-1
V: TRBV5-4
DNA: TGTGCCAGCAGCTTGGGATTGAGGGACAGACTGAACACTGAAGCTTTCTTT
CDR3: CASSLGLRDRLNTEAFF

size: .
D: TRBD1
J: TRBJ2-3
V: TRBV5-1
DNA: TGCGCCAGCAGCCCTGGGTTCGGGACAGGAGCCACAGATACGCAGTATTTT
CDR3: CASSPGFGTGATDTQYF

size: .
D: TRBD1
J: TRBJ2-7
V: TRBV10-3
DNA: TGTGCCATCAGTGGACAGGGTTCCTACGAGCAGTACTTC
CDR3: CAISGQGSYEQYF

size: .
D: TRBD1
J: TRBJ2-3
V: TRBV19
DNA: TGTGCCACGACAGGGGAGACAGATACGCAGTATTTT
CDR3: CATTGETDTQYF

size: .
D: .
J: TRBJ1-2
V: TRBV2
DNA: TGTGCCAGCAATCGACTTAACTATGGCTACACCTTC
CDR3: CASNRLNYGYTF

size: .
D: TRBD1
J: TRBJ1-1
V: TRBV9
DNA: TGTGCCAGCAGCCCGGACAGGGACCAAGCTTTCTTT
CDR3: CASSPDRDQAFF

size: .
D: TRBD2
J: TRBJ2-7
V: TRBV4-1
DNA: TGCGCCAGCAGCCCGACCGGGACTACTAGCGAGCAGTACTTC
CDR3: CASSPTGTTSEQYF

size: .
D: TRBD2
J: TRBJ2-7
V: TRBV9
DNA: TGTGCCAGCAGCCTTGGGACTAGCCGCAACGAGCAGTACTTC
CDR3: CASSLGTSRNEQYF

size: once
D: .
J: TRBJ2-3
V: TRBV7-2
DNA: TGTGCCAGCAGCTTACTAGGAGGGGTGGATACGCAGTATTTT
CDR3: CASSLLGGVDTQYF

size: .
D: .
J: TRBJ1-4
V: TRBV5-4
DNA: TGTGCCAGCAGCTTAAGGAGTCCCGGAACTAATGAAAAACTGTTTTTT
CDR3: CASSLRSPGTNEKLFF

size: .
D: TRBD1
J: TRBJ1-6
V: TRBV7-2
DNA: TGTGCCAGCAGCTTAGAGGACAGGGGGCTTCCCCTCCACTTT
CDR3: CASSLEDRGLPLHF

size: .
D: TRBD1
J: TRBJ2-7
V: TRBV6-6
DNA: TGTGCCAGCAAGCCGGGACAGGGTTCCTACGAGCAGTACTTC
CDR3: CASKPGQGSYEQYF

size: .
D: TRBD2
J: TRBJ2-5
V: TRBV7-2
DNA: TGTGCCAGCAGCACCCGACTAGCAATCGAGACCCAGTACTTC
CDR3: CASSTRLAIETQYF

size: .
D: .
J: TRBJ2-1
V: TRBV7-9
DNA: TGTGCCAGCAGCTTAGCCTCGGGAAGCTCCTACAATGAGCAGTTCTTC
CDR3: CASSLASGSSYNEQFF

size: .
D: .
J: TRBJ2-7
V: TRBV5-6
DNA: TGTGCCAGCAGCTTGTGGGGGACGGCGGGGGAGCAGTACTTC
CDR3: CASSLWGTAGEQYF

size: .
D: .
J: TRBJ2-5
V: TRBV30
DNA: TGTGCCTGGAGTGTAATGTCTGGGCCGACGGAGACCCAGTACTTC
CDR3: CAWSVMSGPTETQYF

size: .
D: TRBD1
J: TRBJ2-2
V: TRBV5-1
DNA: TGCGCCAGCAGCATGACAGGGGAGAACACCGGGGAGCTGTTTTTT
CDR3: CASSMTGENTGELFF

size: few
D: .
J: TRBJ2-7
V: TRBV30
DNA: TGTGCCTGGAGTGTAGGAGTCTACGAGCAGTACTTC
CDR3: CAWSVGVYEQYF

size: .
D: .
J: TRBJ2-7
V: TRBV5-1
DNA: TGCGCCAGCAGCTTTAGGGAGACGGGAGAGCAGTACTTC
CDR3: CASSFRETGEQYF

size: .
D: .
J: TRBJ2-1
V: TRBV7-9
DNA: TGTGCCAGCACACAGTTCAATGAGCAGTTCTTC
CDR3: CASTQFNEQFF

size: once
D: TRBD1
J: TRBJ2-5
V: TRBV7-2
DNA: TGTGCCAGCAGTCCACAAGGGGGCCAAGGGGAGACCCAGTACTTC
CDR3: CASSPQGGQGETQYF

size: .
D: .
J: TRBJ1-3
V: TRBV6-1
DNA: TGTGCCAGCATGCCCCGGGGGACTGGAAACACCATATATTTT
CDR3: CASMPRGTGNTIYF

size: .
D: TRBD1
J: TRBJ2-2
V: TRBV18
DNA: TGTGCCAGCTCACCGATGGACAGGGCGGGAACCGGGGAGCTGTTTTTT
CDR3: CASSPMDRAGTGELFF

size: .
D: TRBD1
J: TRBJ1-3
V: TRBV30
DNA: TGTGCCTGGAGTGTACAACGGGCAGGGGGTAACACCATATATTTT
CDR3: CAWSVQRAGGNTIYF

size: once
D: TRBD2
J: TRBJ2-1
V: TRBV19
DNA: TGTGCCACCGGGGGACTAGCGGGAGCTCACAATGAGCAGTTCTTC
CDR3: CATGGLAGAHNEQFF

size: .
D: TRBD1
J: TRBJ1-2
V: TRBV10-3
DNA: TGTGCCATCAGTGAGTCTGCACAGGGGAGGGGCTACACCTTC
CDR3: CAISESAQGRGYTF

size: .
D: TRBD1
J: TRBJ1-6
V: TRBV6-1
DNA: TGTGCCAGCAGTGGAACAGGGGGCTATAATTCACCCCTCCACTTT
CDR3: CASSGTGGYNSPLHF

size: .
D: .
J: TRBJ1-5
V: TRBV7-2
DNA: TGTGCCAGCAGCTTACTCCCGGGGAGGGGCAATCAGCCCCAGCATTTT
CDR3: CASSLLPGRGNQPQHF

size: .
D: .
J: TRBJ2-5
V: TRBV6-5
DNA: TGTGCCAGCAGTTTCTGGGCCCAGCAGGGTGAGACCCAGTACTTC
CDR3: CASSFWAQQGETQYF

size: .
D: .
J: TRBJ1-2
V: TRBV30
DNA: TGTGCCTGGAGAGCCTATGGCTACACCTTC
CDR3: CAWRAYGYTF

size: .
D: TRBD1
J: TRBJ1-2
V: TRBV10-3
DNA: TGTGCCATCAGTGGAACAGGGGTTGGCTACACCTTC
CDR3: CAISGTGVGYTF

size: .
D: .
J: TRBJ2-1
V: TRBV18
DNA: TGTGCCAGCTCACCGCCACAGGGAGGGTCTAGCGGTAATGAGCAGTTCTTC
CDR3: CASSPPQGGSSGNEQFF

size: .
D: .
J: TRBJ2-5
V: TRBV4-1
DNA: TGCGCCAGCAGCCTACGAGGGGAGACCCAGTACTTC
CDR3: CASSLRGETQYF

size: .
D: .
J: TRBJ1-2
V: TRBV19
DNA: TGTGCCAGTAGTATATCCGCAGGCCAGTATGGCTACACCTTC
CDR3: CASSISAGQYGYTF

size: once
D: .
J: TRBJ2-1
V: TRBV5-6
DNA: TGTGCCAGCAGCTTGGGCGGGACAGCCTACAATGAGCAGTTCTTC
CDR3: CASSLGGTAYNEQFF

size: .
D: TRBD2
J: TRBJ2-7
V: TRBV7-9
DNA: TGTGCCAGCAGCTTAGATTACGCGGGAGGCCCCGAGCAGTACTTC
CDR3: CASSLDYAGGPEQYF

size: .
D: .
J: TRBJ2-7
V: TRBV6-5
DNA: TGTGCCAGCAGTTACGATCGGGGTACCTACGAGCAGTACTTC
CDR3: CASSYDRGTYEQYF

size: .
D: TRBD2
J: TRBJ2-1
V: TRBV28
DNA: TGTGCCAGCGAGGGCGGGGGGTCCTACAATGAGCAGTTCTTC
CDR3: CASEGGGSYNEQFF

size: .
D: TRBD2
J: TRBJ2-1
V: TRBV30
DNA: TGTGCCTGGAAACCTAAGCGGGAGGGACACAATGAGCAGTTCTTC
CDR3: CAWKPKREGHNEQFF

size: .
D: .
J: TRBJ1-4
V: TRBV30
DNA: TGTGCCTGGAATAACAGGCACCATGAAAAACTGTTTTTT
CDR3: CAWNNRHHEKLFF

size: .
D: TRBD1
J: TRBJ2-3
V: TRBV25-1
DNA: TGTGCCAGCAGTGAGGGACAGCTCAGCACAGATACGCAGTATTTT
CDR3: CASSEGQLSTDTQYF

size: .
D: TRBD2
J: TRBJ2-7
V: TRBV5-4
DNA: TGTGCCAGCAGCTCAGGGCGGCTAGCGGGGGGCTACGAGCAGTACTTC
CDR3: CASSSGRLAGGYEQYF

size: .
D: .
J: TRBJ2-3
V: TRBV7-9
DNA: TGTGCCAGCAGCTTAGGTCGATTGGCCAGGGCCGTGAGGACAGATACGCAGTATTTT
CDR3: CASSLGRLARAVRTDTQYF

size: .
D: TRBD1
J: TRBJ2-7
V: TRBV6-1
DNA: TGTGCCAGCAGTGAATTCTGGGGACAGGGGGCATACGAGCAGTACTTC
CDR3: CASSEFWGQGAYEQYF

size: .
D: .
J: TRBJ2-2
V: TRBV30
DNA: TGTGCCTGGAGTGGAATGTTAAGTTGGCCCGGGGAGCTGTTTTTT
CDR3: CAWSGMLSWPGELFF

size: .
D: TRBD2
J: TRBJ2-1
V: TRBV7-9
DNA: TGTGCCAGCAGCTTAGGCGGGGGGTACAATGAGCAGTTCTTC
CDR3: CASSLGGGYNEQFF

size: few
D: .
J: TRBJ2-1
V: TRBV23-1
DNA: TGCGCCAGCAGGAAGACAGTAAGCTCCTACAATGAGCAGTTCTTC
CDR3: CASRKTVSSYNEQFF

size: .
D: TRBD2
J: TRBJ2-3
V: TRBV25-1
DNA: TGTGCCAGCTCCTTCGAAGGCGGGGGGTTCACAGATACGCAGTATTTT
CDR3: CASSFEGGGFTDTQYF

size: few
D: TRBD2
J: TRBJ2-7
V: TRBV2
DNA: TGTGCCAGCAGCTTAGCGGGGGGGCCTTACGAGCAGTACTTC
CDR3: CASSLAGGPYEQYF

size: once
D: TRBD1
J: TRBJ1-1
V: TRBV18
DNA: TGTGCCAGCTCACCCGAACAGGGGCGGAACACTGAAGCTTTCTTT
CDR3: CASSPEQGRNTEAFF